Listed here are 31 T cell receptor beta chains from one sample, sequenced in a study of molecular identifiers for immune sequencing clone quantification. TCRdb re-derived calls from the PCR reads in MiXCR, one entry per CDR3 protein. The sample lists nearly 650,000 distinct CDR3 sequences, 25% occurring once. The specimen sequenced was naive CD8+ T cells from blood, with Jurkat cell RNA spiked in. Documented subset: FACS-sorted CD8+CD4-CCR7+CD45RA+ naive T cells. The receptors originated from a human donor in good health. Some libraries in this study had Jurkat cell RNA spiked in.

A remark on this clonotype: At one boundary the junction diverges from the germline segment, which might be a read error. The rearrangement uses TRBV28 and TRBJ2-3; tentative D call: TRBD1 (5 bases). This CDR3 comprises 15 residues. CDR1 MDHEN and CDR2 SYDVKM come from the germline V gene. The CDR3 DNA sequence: TGTGCCAGCAGTTTATCGCAGGGCGGCACAGACACGCAGTATTTT. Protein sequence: CASSLSQGGTDTQYF.

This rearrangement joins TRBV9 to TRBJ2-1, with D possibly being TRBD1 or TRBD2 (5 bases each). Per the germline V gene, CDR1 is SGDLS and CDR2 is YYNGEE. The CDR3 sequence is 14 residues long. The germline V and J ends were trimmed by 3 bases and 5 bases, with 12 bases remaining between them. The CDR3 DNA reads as TGTGCCAGCAGCGCAAGAGGGGAGAACAATGAGCAGTTCTTC. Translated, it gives CASSARGENNEQFF. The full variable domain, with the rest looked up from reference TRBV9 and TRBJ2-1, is DSGVTQTPKHLITATGQRVTLRCSPRSGDLSVYWYQQSLDQGLQFLIQYYNGEERAKGNILERFSAQQFPDLHSELNLSSLELGDSALYFCASSARGENNEQFFGPGTRLTVL.

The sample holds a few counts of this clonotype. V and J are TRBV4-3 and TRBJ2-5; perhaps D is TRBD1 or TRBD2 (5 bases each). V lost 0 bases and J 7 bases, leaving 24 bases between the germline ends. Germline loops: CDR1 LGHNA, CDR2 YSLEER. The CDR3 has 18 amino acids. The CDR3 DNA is TGCGCCAGCAGCCAAGATTTGGGACCCCTATCTAGCCCCAGGACCCAGTACTTC. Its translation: CASSQDLGPLSSPRTQYF.

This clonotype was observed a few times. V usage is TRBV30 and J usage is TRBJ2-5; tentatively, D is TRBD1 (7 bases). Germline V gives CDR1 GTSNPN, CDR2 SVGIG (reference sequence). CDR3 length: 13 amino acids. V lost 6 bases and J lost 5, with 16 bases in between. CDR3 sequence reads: CACDRAAGETQYF. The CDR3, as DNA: TGTGCCTGCGACAGGGCGGCGGGGGAGACCCAGTACTTC.

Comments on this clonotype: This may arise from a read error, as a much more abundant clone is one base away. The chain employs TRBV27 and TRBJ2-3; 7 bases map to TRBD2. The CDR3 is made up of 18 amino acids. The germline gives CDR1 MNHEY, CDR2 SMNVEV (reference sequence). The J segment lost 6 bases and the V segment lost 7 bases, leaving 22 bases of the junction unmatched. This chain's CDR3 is CASKGCSGPTTWGDTQYF. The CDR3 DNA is TGTGCCAGCAAAGGGTGTAGCGGGCCAACCACATGGGGGGATACGCAGTATTTT.

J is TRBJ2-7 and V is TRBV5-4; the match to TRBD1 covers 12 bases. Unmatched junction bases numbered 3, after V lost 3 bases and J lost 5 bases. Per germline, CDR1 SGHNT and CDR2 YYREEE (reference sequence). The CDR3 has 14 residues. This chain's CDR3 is CASSWGTGGDEQYF. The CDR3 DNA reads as TGTGCCAGCAGCTGGGGGACAGGGGGCGACGAGCAGTACTTC.

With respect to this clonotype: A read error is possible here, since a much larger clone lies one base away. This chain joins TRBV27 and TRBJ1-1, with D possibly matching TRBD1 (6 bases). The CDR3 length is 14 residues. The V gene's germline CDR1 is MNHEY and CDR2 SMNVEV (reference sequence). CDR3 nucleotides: TGTGCCGGCAGCGACAGGCCGACAGGTACTGAAGCTTTCTTT. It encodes CAGSDRPTGTEAFF.

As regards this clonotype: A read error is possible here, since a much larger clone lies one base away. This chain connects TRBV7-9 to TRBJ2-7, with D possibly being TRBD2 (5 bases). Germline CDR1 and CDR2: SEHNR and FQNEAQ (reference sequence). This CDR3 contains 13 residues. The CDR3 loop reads CASSSQLGPERYF. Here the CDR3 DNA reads TGTGCCAGCAGCTCACAACTAGGGCCCGAGCGGTACTTC.

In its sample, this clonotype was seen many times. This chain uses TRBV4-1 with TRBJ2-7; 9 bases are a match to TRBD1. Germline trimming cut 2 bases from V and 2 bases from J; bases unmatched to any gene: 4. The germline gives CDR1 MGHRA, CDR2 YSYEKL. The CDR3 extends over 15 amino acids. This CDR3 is CASSQKTGGPYEQYF. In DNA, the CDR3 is TGCGCCAGCAGCCAAAAGACAGGGGGTCCCTACGAGCAGTACTTC.

CDR3 coding DNA: TGTGCCACCAGTGATTTTGTGGGACGTTTGCGGCGCGAGCAGTACTTC. It translates to CATSDFVGRLRREQYF. The gene calls are TRBV24-1 and TRBJ2-7, with D perhaps given as TRBD1 or TRBD2 (5 bases each). This CDR3 is built from 16 residues. Germline CDR1 reads KGHDR; CDR2 reads SFDVKD. V lost 1 base and J 6 bases, leaving 18 bases between the germline ends.

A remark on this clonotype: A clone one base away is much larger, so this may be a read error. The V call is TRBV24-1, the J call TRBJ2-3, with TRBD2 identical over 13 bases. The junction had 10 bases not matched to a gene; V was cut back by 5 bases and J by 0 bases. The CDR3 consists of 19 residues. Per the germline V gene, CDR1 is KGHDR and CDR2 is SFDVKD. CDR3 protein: CATSGGLAGDAPSTDTQYF. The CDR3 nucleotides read TGTGCCACCAGTGGTGGACTAGCGGGAGATGCCCCTAGCACAGATACGCAGTATTTT.

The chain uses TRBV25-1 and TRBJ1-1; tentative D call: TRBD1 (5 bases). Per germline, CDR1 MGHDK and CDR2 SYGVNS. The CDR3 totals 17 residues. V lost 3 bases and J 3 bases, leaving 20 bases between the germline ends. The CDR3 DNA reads TGTGCCAGCAGTGAGGGGAGGGACGGCGTTCGGGACACTGAAGCTTTCTTT. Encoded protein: CASSEGRDGVRDTEAFF.

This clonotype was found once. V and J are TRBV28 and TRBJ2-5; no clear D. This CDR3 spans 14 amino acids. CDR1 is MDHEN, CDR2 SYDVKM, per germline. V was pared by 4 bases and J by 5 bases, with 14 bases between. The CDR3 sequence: CASSSYWSVETQYF. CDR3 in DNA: TGTGCCAGCAGTTCCTACTGGAGTGTGGAGACCCAGTACTTC.

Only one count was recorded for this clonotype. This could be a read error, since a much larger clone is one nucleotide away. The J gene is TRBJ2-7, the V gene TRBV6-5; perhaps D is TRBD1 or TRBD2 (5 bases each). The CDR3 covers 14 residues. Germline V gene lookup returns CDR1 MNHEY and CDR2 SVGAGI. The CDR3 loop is CAGSYMGELYEQYF. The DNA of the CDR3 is TGTGCCGGCAGTTACATGGGGGAGTTGTACGAGCAGTACTTC.

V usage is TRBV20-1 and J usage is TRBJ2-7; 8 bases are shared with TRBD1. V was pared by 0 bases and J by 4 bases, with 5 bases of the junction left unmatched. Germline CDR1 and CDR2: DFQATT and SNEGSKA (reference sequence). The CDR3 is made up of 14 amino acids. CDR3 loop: CSAREQGAGYEQYF. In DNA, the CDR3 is TGCAGTGCTAGAGAGCAGGGGGCAGGATACGAGCAGTACTTC.

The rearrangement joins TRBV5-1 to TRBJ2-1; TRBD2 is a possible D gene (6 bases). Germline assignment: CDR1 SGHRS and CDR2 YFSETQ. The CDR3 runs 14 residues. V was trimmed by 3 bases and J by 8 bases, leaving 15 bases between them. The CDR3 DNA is TGCGCCAGCAGCTCGCCTCTAGCGCTCCATGAGCAGTTCTTC. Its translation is CASSSPLALHEQFF.

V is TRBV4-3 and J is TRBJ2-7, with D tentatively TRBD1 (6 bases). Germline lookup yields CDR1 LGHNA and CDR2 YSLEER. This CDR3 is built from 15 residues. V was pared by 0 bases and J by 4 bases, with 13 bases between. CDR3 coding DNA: TGCGCCAGCAGCCAAGATTCGAACAGGGCGTACGAGCAGTACTTC. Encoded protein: CASSQDSNRAYEQYF.

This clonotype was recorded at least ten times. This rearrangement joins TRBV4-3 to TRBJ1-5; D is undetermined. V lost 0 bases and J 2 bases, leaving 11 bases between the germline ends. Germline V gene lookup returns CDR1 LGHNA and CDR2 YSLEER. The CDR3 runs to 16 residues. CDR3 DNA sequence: TGCGCCAGCAGCCAAGATCGAGGGATGGGCAATCAGCCCCAGCATTTT. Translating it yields CASSQDRGMGNQPQHF.

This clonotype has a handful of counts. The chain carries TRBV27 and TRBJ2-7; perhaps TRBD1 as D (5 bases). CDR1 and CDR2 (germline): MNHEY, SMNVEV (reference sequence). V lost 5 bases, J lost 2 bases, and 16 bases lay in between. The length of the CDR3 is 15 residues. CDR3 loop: CASSTSGLLAYEQYF. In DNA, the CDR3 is TGTGCCAGCAGTACATCAGGGTTGTTGGCCTACGAGCAGTACTTC.

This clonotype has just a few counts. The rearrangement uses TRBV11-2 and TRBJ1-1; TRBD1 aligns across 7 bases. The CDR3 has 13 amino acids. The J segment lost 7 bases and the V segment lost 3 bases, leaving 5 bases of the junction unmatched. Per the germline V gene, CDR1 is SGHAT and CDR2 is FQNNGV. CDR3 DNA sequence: TGTGCCAGCAGCTTCGGACAGGTTCTTGAAGCTTTCTTT. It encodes CASSFGQVLEAFF.

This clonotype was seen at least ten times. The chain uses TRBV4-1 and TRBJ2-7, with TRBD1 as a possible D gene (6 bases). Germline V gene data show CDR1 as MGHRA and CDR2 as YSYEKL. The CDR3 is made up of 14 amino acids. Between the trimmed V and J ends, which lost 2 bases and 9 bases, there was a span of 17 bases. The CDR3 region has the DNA TGCGCCAGCAGCCAAACGGTGGGGGCGGAGGTGCAGTACTTC. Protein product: CASSQTVGAEVQYF.

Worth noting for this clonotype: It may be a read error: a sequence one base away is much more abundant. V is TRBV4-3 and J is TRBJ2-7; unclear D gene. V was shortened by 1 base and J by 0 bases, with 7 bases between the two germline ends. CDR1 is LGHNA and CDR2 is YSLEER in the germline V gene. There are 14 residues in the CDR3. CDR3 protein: CASSQAYSSYEQYF. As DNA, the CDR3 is TGCGCCAGCAGCCAAGCTTACTCCTCCTACGAGCAGTACTTC.

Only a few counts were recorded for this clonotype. DNA for the CDR3: TGTGCCAGCAGCCCGTCACTAGGGAATTCACCCCTCCACTTT. As protein: CASSPSLGNSPLHF. The chain recombines TRBV7-2 with TRBJ1-6; D gene uncertain. Trimming took off 5 bases at V and 7 bases at J, with 12 bases between the two ends. The germline V gene encodes CDR1 SGHTA and CDR2 FQGNSA. The CDR3 sequence is 14 residues long.

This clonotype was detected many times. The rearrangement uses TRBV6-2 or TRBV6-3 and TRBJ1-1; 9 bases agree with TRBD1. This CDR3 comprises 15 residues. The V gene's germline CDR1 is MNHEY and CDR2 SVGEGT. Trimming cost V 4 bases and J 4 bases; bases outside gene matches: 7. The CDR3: CASSLWTGVRTEAFF. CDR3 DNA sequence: TGTGCCAGCAGTTTGTGGACAGGGGTTCGCACTGAAGCTTTCTTT.

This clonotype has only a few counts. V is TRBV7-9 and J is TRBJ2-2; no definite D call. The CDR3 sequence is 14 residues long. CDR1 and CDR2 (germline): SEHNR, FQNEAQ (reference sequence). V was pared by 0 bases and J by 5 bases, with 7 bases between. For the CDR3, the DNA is TGTGCCAGCAGCTTAGCGGTCGGTACCGGGGAGCTGTTTTTT. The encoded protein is CASSLAVGTGELFF.

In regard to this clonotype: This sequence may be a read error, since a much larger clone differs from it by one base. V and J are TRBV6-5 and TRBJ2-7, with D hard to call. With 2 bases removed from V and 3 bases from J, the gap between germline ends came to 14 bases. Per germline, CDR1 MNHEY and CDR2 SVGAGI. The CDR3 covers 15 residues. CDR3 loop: CASSYPGGGNYEQYF. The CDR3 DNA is TGTGCCAGCAGTTACCCAGGTGGCGGAAACTACGAGCAGTACTTC.

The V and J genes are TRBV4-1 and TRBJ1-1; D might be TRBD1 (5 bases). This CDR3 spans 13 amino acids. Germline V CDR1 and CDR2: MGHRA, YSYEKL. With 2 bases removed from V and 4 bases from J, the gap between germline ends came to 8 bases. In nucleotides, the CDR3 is TGCGCCAGCAGCCAACCAGGGACCACTGAAGCTTTCTTT. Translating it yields CASSQPGTTEAFF.

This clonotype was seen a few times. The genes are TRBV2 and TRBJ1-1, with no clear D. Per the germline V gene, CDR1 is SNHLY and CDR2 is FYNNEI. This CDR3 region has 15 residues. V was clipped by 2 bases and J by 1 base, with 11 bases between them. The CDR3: CASSEPPRPNTEAFF. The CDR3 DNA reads TGTGCCAGCAGTGAACCACCAAGACCGAACACTGAAGCTTTCTTT.

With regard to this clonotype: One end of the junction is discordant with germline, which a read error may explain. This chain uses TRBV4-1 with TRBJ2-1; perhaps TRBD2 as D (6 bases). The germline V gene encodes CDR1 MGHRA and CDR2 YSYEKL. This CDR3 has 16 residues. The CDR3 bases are TGCGCCAGCAGCCAAGAAAAGACGGCTAGCGTCAATGGGCAGTTCTTC. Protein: CASSQEKTASVNGQFF.

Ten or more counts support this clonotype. CDR3 DNA sequence: TGTGCCAGCAGCTTGTTGAGTTCCGAGCAGTACTTC. Protein sequence: CASSLLSSEQYF. J is TRBJ2-7 and V is TRBV5-4, with no clear D. Trimming pared 1 base from V and 6 bases from J, leaving 8 bases between. This CDR3 has 12 amino acids. The germline V gene encodes CDR1 SGHNT and CDR2 YYREEE (reference sequence).

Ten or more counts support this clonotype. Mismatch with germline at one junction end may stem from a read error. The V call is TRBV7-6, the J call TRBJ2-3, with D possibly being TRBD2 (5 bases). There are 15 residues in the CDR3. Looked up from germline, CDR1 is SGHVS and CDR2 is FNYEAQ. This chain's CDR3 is CASSLAGGSTDTQYF. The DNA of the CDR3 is TGCGCCAGCAGCTTGGCGGGCGGGAGCACAGATACGCAGTATTTT.